This TCR beta chain came from a study of blood T cell repertoires in COVID-19. Looking at the study overall: The United States, Italy and Spain provided the acute and convalescent COVID-19 samples.

J gave up 3 bases and V 4 bases, and 26 bases lay outside the gene matches. CDR3 length: 21 amino acids. Per the germline V gene, CDR1 is SGDLS and CDR2 is YYNGEE. Authors' methods: Amplifying reference gene primers gave estimates of nucleated cell counts. Repertoires were generated with immunoSEQ multiplex PCR, while TCRdb's copy carries only in-frame clones and drops some. D and trimming come from the DNA, and the V and J calls and clone size come from that table. The data contain about 240,000 clones, more than 85% of them singletons. Allocation to cohorts depended on clinical history reported by the participants.

Source material: PBMCs or T cells enriched from blood (not recorded which). The clonotype comes from a man in his forties or fifties who had recovered from COVID-19. This chain links TRBV9 with TRBJ2-5; 8 bases line up with TRBD2. The CDR3 sequence is CASSPRGGRGPPHKLEETQYF. The DNA for the CDR3 is TGTGCCAGCAGCCCCCGGGGGGGGCGGGGTCCCCCCCACAAATTGGAAGAGACCCAGTACTTC.